Each of the 6 T cell receptor beta chains below was sequenced from the same sample in a study of shared clonotypes between healthy human individuals (dated by TCRdb to 2020 to 2022). The method behind the library was the immunoSEQ multiplex PCR assay. Sourced from immuneACCESS, this table was stored by TCRdb with only in-frame sequences that have V and J called. A share of the clones is absent; for the studies checked, an unresolved V gene accounts for under half, and the remainder has no known explanation. Counted in this sample were hundreds of thousands of clones; 90% to 98% of them appeared once. The ten largest account for about 0.32% of the sample. Sequencing used memory CD8+ T cells sorted from blood. The cell subset or site label, read with the paper, signifies: CD45RO+ cells pooled with CCR7-negative TemRA cells. These receptors all stem from a man aged 25 to 45 in good health.

This rearrangement joins TRBV15 to TRBJ2-3, with TRBD1 matching over 8 bases. Losses at the gene ends were 9 bases for V and 4 bases for J; bases not matched to a gene: 3. The V gene's germline CDR1 is LNHNV and CDR2 YYDKDF (reference sequence). The CDR3 has 12 residues. The CDR3 loop reads CATGQGADTQYF. For the CDR3, the DNA is TGTGCCACTGGACAGGGCGCAGATACGCAGTATTTT.

This chain joins TRBV18 and TRBJ1-1, with D possibly being TRBD1 (5 bases). The CDR3 contains 16 residues. V was trimmed by 1 base and J by 11 bases, leaving 23 bases between them. Per the germline V gene, CDR1 is KGHSH and CDR2 is LQKENI. CDR3 sequence: CASSPLSPPGLIGAFF. CDR3 DNA sequence: TGTGCCAGCTCACCACTCTCGCCCCCGGGGCTAATAGGCGCTTTCTTT.

This chain connects TRBV5-6 to TRBJ2-3; D gene ambiguous. Looked up from germline, CDR1 is SGHDT and CDR2 is YYEEEE. V lost 2 bases and J 5 bases, leaving 18 bases between the germline ends. CDR3 length: 16 residues. DNA of the CDR3: TGTGCCAGCAGCTTATTTCCAACAGCAGAGGTAGATACGCAGTATTTT. Its protein product is CASSLFPTAEVDTQYF.

This clone occurred a few times. The chain employs TRBV6-5 and TRBJ2-2; TRBD1 aligns across 8 bases. V trimming: 9 bases; J trimming: 3 bases; junction bases outside the gene matches: 9. The CDR3 is made up of 15 amino acids. CDR1 is MNHEY, CDR2 SVGAGI, per germline. The CDR3 is CASGERQGYTGELFF. As DNA, the CDR3 is TGTGCCAGTGGAGAGAGACAGGGGTACACCGGGGAGCTGTTTTTT.

This chain joins TRBV15 and TRBJ2-5; D call uncertain. Trimming took off 0 bases at V and 5 bases at J, with 4 bases between the two ends. The germline V gene has CDR1 LNHNV and CDR2 YYDKDF (reference sequence). The CDR3 sequence is 12 residues long. The DNA for the CDR3 is TGTGCCACCAGCAGAGATGATGAGACCCAGTACTTC. This codes for CATSRDDETQYF.

This chain joins TRBV30 and TRBJ2-2; 7 bases are a match to TRBD1. The CDR3 loop spans 15 amino acids. Unmatched junction bases numbered 6, after V lost 0 bases and J lost 5 bases. CDR1 and CDR2 (germline): GTSNPN, SVGIG (reference sequence). CDR3 in amino acids: CAWSVRPGGTGELFF. The CDR3 DNA reads as TGTGCCTGGAGTGTACGTCCAGGGGGAACCGGGGAGCTGTTTTTT.